This TCR beta chain derives from a study of T-cell reconstitution after alpha-beta-depleted transplantation in children. V lost 4 bases and J lost 0, with 10 bases in between. Germline CDR1 reads DFQATT; CDR2 reads SNEGSKA (reference sequence). The CDR3 consists of 15 residues. This clonotype was recorded a few times. Preparing the TCRbeta library involved the use of unique molecular identifiers. TCRdb recomputed calls from the PCR reads with MiXCR, one row per CDR3 protein. The sample contains about 610,000 distinct CDR3 sequences, roughly a tenth of which appear only once. This material consisted of PBMCs from the stem cell graft donor, taken from the stem cell graft. V gene TRBV20-1 combines with J gene TRBJ2-6; a weak D match, TRBD1 (6 bases). The sequence came from a human donor who donated a stem cell graft to a child with acute myeloid leukemia. This CDR3 is CSAKTGSSGANVLTF. CDR3 DNA: TGCAGTGCTAAGACAGGCTCCTCTGGGGCCAACGTCCTGACTTTC.